This TCR beta chain was identified in a study of regulatory T cells in long-lasting Graves disease (dated by TCRdb to 2020 to 2022). Describing the broader study: Persistent Graves' disease was defined as antithyroid drug treatment for over 5 years with persistently positive TSH receptor autoantibodies. The study was conducted in China and was registered as a clinical trial. A total of around 33 samples were covered by TCR sequencing, comprising some 13 persistent and around 20 newly diagnosed Graves' disease patients. Persistent Graves' disease patients were compared with newly diagnosed Graves' disease patients by peripheral blood TCR sequencing and RNA sequencing. In the clinical cohort, patients with persistent Graves' disease had used antithyroid drugs for an average of about 9.4 years.

The CDR3, from cysteine to phenylalanine, totals 13 residues. The retained sequence is limited to the CDR3, 39 bases, with the frame set at the first base. V was cut back by 2 bases and J by 6 bases, leaving a gap of 11 bases between them. The time point label, as the study defines it: persistent/refractory GD, antithyroid drugs over 5 years with positive TRAb. For both TCR sequencing and RNA sequencing, RNA was extracted from PBMCs using TRIzol. The diagnosis of Graves' disease followed American Thyroid Association guidelines. Patients were recruited from an endocrinology department in Xi'an, China. Each patient gave approximately 9 milliliters of peripheral blood, collected in an EDTA anticoagulant tube. PBMCs were isolated by Ficoll Paque Plus density gradient separation without further T cell sorting. An Agilent 2100 Bioanalyzer and agarose gel were used to assess RNA quality, and a NanoDrop 2000 was used to measure RNA concentration.

The library was made by multiplex PCR. The sequencer listed for this sample is Illumina HiSeq 4000. CDR3 regions were amplified by Arm-PCR with iRepertoire HTBI primers to construct TCR beta libraries. PCR products were gel purified before sequencing. Concerning the study's data processing: A total of roughly 67 TRBV and 14 TRBJ segments were identified across samples and were used for gene usage analysis of CDR3 amino acid clonotypes. COPE and FqMerger were used to merge filtered high-quality paired reads into contigs. BLAST was used to align contigs to IMGT TRBV, TRBD and TRBJ reference genes, with CDR3 defined following IMGT. Highly expanded clones were defined as clonotypes with a frequency above 0.1%. Repertoire diversity was measured by Shannon entropy, and V-J evenness by the Gini coefficient. Public clonotypes were defined as clonotypes shared by more than one individual. TCRdb trimmed public reads at Q25 via fastp, called clones via MiXCR and kept in-frame beta chains. CDR3 protein duplicates are merged, each entry listing the most common genes and DNA. These V and J calls originate from TCRdb's pipeline instead of the authors' own analysis. Within this sample are a few hundred thousand distinct CDR3 sequences, with 23% of them counted one time only. The ten most abundant clones make up about 26% of the sample.

This clonotype was recorded at least ten times. Its antigen is still unknown. No quality values exist for individual bases; no much larger clone is one base distant. Results the study describes overall, beyond this receptor: The authors acknowledged the small sample size as a limitation that may reduce accuracy. A larger number of public clonotypes was shared among persistent patients (around 2,500) than among newly diagnosed patients (around 970). Sequencing and analysis were restricted to the TCR beta chain. Persistent Graves' disease patients showed lower TCR Shannon entropy and fewer highly expanded clones than newly diagnosed patients, suggesting clonal expansion. TRBV28, TRBJ1-2 and TRBJ2-5 were preferentially used in persistent disease, while TRBV20-1 and TRBJ2-1 were favored in newly diagnosed disease. Peripheral blood alone was examined, since thyroid tissue, which constituted the primary lesion, could not be accessed.

The source is a female donor with Graves disease. The V and J segments used are TRBV12-3 or TRBV12-4 and TRBJ2-7; TRBD1 is a possible D gene, resting on 5 matching bases. The input for sequencing was peripheral blood mononuclear cells (PBMCs), taken when the disease was refractory, from a patient treated with antithyroid drugs. The CDR3 corresponds to CASSLTREGEQYF. The DNA is as follows: TGTGCCAGCAGTTTAACCAGGGAAGGCGAGCAGTACTTC.